Below, 31 T cell receptor beta chains from the same sample are listed, as sequenced in a study of blood T cells in healthy people across ages. Next came a second PCR, run for roughly 7 to 12 cycles, which used a sample-barcoded 5' primer along with a J-beta primer mix. TCRdb ran MiXCR on the 5' RACE reads and lists one entry per CDR3 protein. The sample has around 1.5 million distinct CDR3 sequences, around 39% seen once. The sequenced sample consisted of blood. Source of these receptors: a woman aged 18-29 years in good health.

The count of this clonotype is one. Just one base apart from a much larger clone, this may be a read error. This chain joins TRBV5-1 and TRBJ2-7; 8 positions match TRBD1. Germline CDR1 SGHRS, CDR2 YFSETQ. This CDR3 has 14 residues. With V trimmed by 4 bases and J by 7 bases, 10 bases remained unmatched. CDR3 residues: CASSVRDRHNEQYF. The CDR3 bases are TGCGCCAGCAGCGTCCGGGACAGGCACAATGAGCAGTACTTC.

The chain combines TRBV6-1 with TRBJ2-1; no clear D. With 3 bases removed from V and 0 bases from J, the gap between germline ends came to 12 bases. Germline assignment: CDR1 MNHNS and CDR2 SASEGT. The CDR3 covers 16 residues. The CDR3 nucleotides read TGTGCCAGCAGTGATGTGGACGCCCGCTCCTACAATGAGCAGTTCTTC. Residues: CASSDVDARSYNEQFF.

This clonotype was observed a few times. The V and J genes are TRBV28 and TRBJ2-5; no reliable D call. The CDR3 runs 14 residues. Trimming removed 3 bases from V and 1 base from J, with 9 bases in between. The V gene's germline CDR1 is MDHEN and CDR2 SYDVKM. Written as DNA, the CDR3 is TGTGCCAGCAGTTTTCCCAGCCCCCAAGAGACCCAGTACTTC. Encoded protein: CASSFPSPQETQYF. The complete variable domain, with remaining parts taken from reference TRBV28 and TRBJ2-5, reads DVKVTQSSRYLVKRTGEKVFLECVQDMDHENMFWYRQDPGLGLRLIYFSYDVKMKEKGDIPEGYSVSREKKERFSLILESASTNQTSMYLCASSFPSPQETQYFGPGTRLLVL.

V gene TRBV7-9 combines with J gene TRBJ2-7; maybe TRBD2 (6 bases). CDR3 length equals 15 residues. The V and J ends lost 5 bases and 1 base respectively, with 15 bases between them. The germline V gene has CDR1 SEHNR and CDR2 FQNEAQ (reference sequence). CDR3 sequence (DNA): TGTGCCAGCAGCCTCGGCATAGCGGCGTCCTACGAGCAGTACTTC. Protein product: CASSLGIAASYEQYF.

V and J are TRBV5-4 and TRBJ1-6; D call uncertain. Trimming removed 4 bases at V and 5 bases at J, with 13 bases between. The CDR3 contains 15 residues. Germline CDR1 and CDR2: SGHNT and YYREEE (reference sequence). CDR3 nucleotides: TGTGCCAGCAGCGCCCAACCCAACAATAATTCACCCCTCCACTTT. Translated: CASSAQPNNNSPLHF.

This clonotype was picked up a small number of times. The chain carries TRBV10-1 and TRBJ2-1; 14 nucleotides agree with TRBD2. V gave up 11 bases and J gave up 9 bases; unmatched junction bases: 12. The CDR3 is 15 amino acids. Germline values: CDR1 WNHNN, CDR2 SYGVQD (reference sequence). DNA for the CDR3: TGCGCCTCCGAGGCCGGGACTAGCGGGGGAGGTGAGCAGTTCTTC. Translation: CASEAGTSGGGEQFF.

The sample holds one count of this clonotype. This rearrangement joins TRBV9 to TRBJ2-3; TRBD2 agrees at 13 bases. This CDR3 contains 18 residues. J gave up 0 bases and V 0 bases, and 4 bases lay outside the gene matches. Germline CDR1 SGDLS, CDR2 YYNGEE. DNA for the CDR3: TGTGCCAGCAGCGTAGGACTAGCGGGGGGCCTAAGCACAGATACGCAGTATTTT. Protein sequence: CASSVGLAGGLSTDTQYF. The full variable domain, rest sourced from reference TRBV9 and TRBJ2-3, is DSGVTQTPKHLITATGQRVTLRCSPRSGDLSVYWYQQSLDQGLQFLIQYYNGEERAKGNILERFSAQQFPDLHSELNLSSLELGDSALYFCASSVGLAGGLSTDTQYFGPGTRLTVL.

The rearrangement joins TRBV18 to TRBJ1-1; D is perhaps TRBD1 (5 bases). Per the germline V gene, CDR1 is KGHSH and CDR2 is LQKENI. The CDR3 length is 14 residues. V lost 2 bases, J lost 1 base, and 8 bases lay in between. CDR3 loop: CASSPMGQNTEAFF. CDR3 coding DNA: TGTGCCAGCTCACCAATGGGGCAGAACACTGAAGCTTTCTTT.

The chain is built from TRBV6-1 and TRBJ2-1; TRBD2 matches 10 bases. Near its end, the DNA agrees better with TRBJ2-7, so the J call may be wrong. There are 16 residues in the CDR3. In germline, CDR1 is MNHNS, CDR2 SASEGT. CDR3 nucleotide sequence: TGTGCCAGCAGTGCCAAGAGGACTAGCGGATACAATGAGCAGTACTTC. Residues: CASSAKRTSGYNEQYF.

The rearrangement uses TRBV5-1 and TRBJ2-3; 14 bases are a match to TRBD2. The V and J ends lost 3 bases and 2 bases, in that order; junction bases with no gene match: 5. The CDR3 totals 17 residues. Per germline, CDR1 SGHRS and CDR2 YFSETQ. DNA for the CDR3: TGCGCCAGCAGCTGGGGGACTAGCGGGGGACCCACAGATACGCAGTATTTT. Its protein product is CASSWGTSGGPTDTQYF. Based on the CDR3 plus reference TRBV5-1 and TRBJ2-3, the full variable domain is KAGVTQTPRYLIKTRGQQVTLSCSPISGHRSVSWYQQTPGQGLQFLFEYFSETQRNKGNFPGRFSGRQFSNSRSEMNVSTLELGDSALYLCASSWGTSGGPTDTQYFGPGTRLTVL.

The chain is built from TRBV20-1 and TRBJ1-1; D not certain. Per the germline V gene, CDR1 is DFQATT and CDR2 is SNEGSKA (reference sequence). The CDR3 loop spans 16 amino acids. V lost 2 bases and J lost 2, with 18 bases in between. The DNA of the CDR3 is TGCAGTGCTAGATGCTGGGAGCGCGGCCAAAACACTGAAGCTTTCTTT. Residues: CSARCWERGQNTEAFF.

This clonotype was observed a handful of times. The V gene is TRBV27, the J gene TRBJ2-7; D perhaps matches TRBD2 (5 bases). In germline, CDR1 is MNHEY, CDR2 SMNVEV (reference sequence). With 2 bases removed from V and 2 bases from J, the gap between germline ends came to 13 bases. The CDR3 is 15 amino acids. This chain's CDR3 is CASSLGGGRTYEQYF. CDR3 nucleotide sequence: TGTGCCAGCAGTTTAGGCGGAGGAAGAACCTACGAGCAGTACTTC.

This chain uses TRBV7-9 with TRBJ1-2, with unresolved D. CDR1 and CDR2 (germline): SEHNR, FQNEAQ (reference sequence). The CDR3 covers 15 residues. V lost 1 base, J lost 1 base, and 10 bases lay in between. CDR3 DNA sequence: TGTGCCAGCAGCTTAGGGTCAGGAAATAACTATGGCTACACCTTC. It encodes CASSLGSGNNYGYTF.

The J gene is TRBJ2-7, the V gene TRBV18, with D maybe TRBD1 (5 bases). The germline gives CDR1 KGHSH, CDR2 LQKENI. Trimming removed 1 base at V and 0 bases at J, with 10 bases between. The CDR3 consists of 15 residues. CDR3 sequence reads: CASSPLGHYSYEQYF. The CDR3 nucleotides are TGTGCCAGCTCACCACTAGGACACTACTCCTACGAGCAGTACTTC.

This clonotype was seen more than once but under ten times. The CDR3 loop is CASSLLTSDSYEQYF. Written as DNA, the CDR3 is TGTGCCAGCAGCTTACTAACTAGCGACTCCTACGAGCAGTACTTC. J is TRBJ2-7 and V is TRBV7-6, with 7 bases aligning to TRBD2. The CDR3 spans 15 residues. CDR1 is SGHVS and CDR2 is FNYEAQ in the germline V gene. The V segment lost 2 bases and the J segment 0 bases; nucleotides outside the gene matches: 4.

The chain carries TRBV20-1 and TRBJ2-5; 8 positions match TRBD1. V lost 3 bases and J lost 1; bases outside the gene matches: 4. The CDR3 length is 14 residues. Germline V gene sequence: CDR1 DFQATT, CDR2 SNEGSKA (reference sequence). CDR3 coding DNA: TGCAGTGCTAGGGAAACAGGGGGCCAAGAGACCCAGTACTTC. Its protein is CSARETGGQETQYF.

This sequence joins TRBV7-9 and TRBJ2-1, with TRBD2 matching over 9 bases. Losses at the gene ends were 6 bases for V and 4 bases for J; bases not matched to a gene: 4. Germline loops: CDR1 SEHNR, CDR2 FQNEAQ (reference sequence). This CDR3 is built from 14 residues. In DNA, the CDR3 is TGTGCCAGCAGTTGGACTAGCGCGTACAATGAGCAGTTCTTC. It codes for CASSWTSAYNEQFF. The full variable domain, its missing parts supplied by reference TRBV7-9 and TRBJ2-1, is DTGVSQNPRHKITKRGQNVTFRCDPISEHNRLYWYRQTLGQGPEFLTYFQNEAQLEKSRLLSDRFSAERPKGSFSTLEIQRTEQGDSAMYLCASSWTSAYNEQFFGPGTRLTVL.

In DNA, the CDR3 is TGCAGTGCTCCCCGAAGCGGTAACCTGAACACTGAAGCTTTCTTT. It yields the protein CSAPRSGNLNTEAFF. The chain combines TRBV20-1 with TRBJ1-1; no firm D call. Germline V gene data show CDR1 as DFQATT and CDR2 as SNEGSKA (reference sequence). V gave up 5 bases and J gave up 0 bases, with 16 bases separating them. The CDR3 loop spans 15 amino acids.

The rearrangement uses TRBV7-6 and TRBJ2-1; 7 nucleotides agree with TRBD2. V lost 5 bases and J lost 10; bases outside the gene matches: 11. From germline, CDR1 is SGHVS and CDR2 FNYEAQ. The CDR3 totals 14 residues. The DNA for the CDR3 is TGTGCCAGCAGCCCGGGGGGACCCCGCAAGGAGCAGTTCTTC. This sequence encodes CASSPGGPRKEQFF.

The chain employs TRBV29-1 and TRBJ2-1, with D possibly being TRBD2 (5 bases). The DNA end lines up better with TRBJ2-7; the J call may be wrong. This CDR3 region has 11 residues. CDR1 and CDR2 (germline): SQVTM, ANQGSEA. The CDR3 nucleotides are TGCAGCGTGGACTCGAACAATGAGCAGTACTTC. This encodes CSVDSNNEQYF.

The gene calls are TRBV15 and TRBJ2-5, with D possibly matching TRBD2 (5 bases). CDR1 is LNHNV and CDR2 is YYDKDF in the germline V gene (reference sequence). V dropped 3 bases and J dropped 1 base, with 15 bases sitting between them. The CDR3 sequence is 16 residues long. CDR3 in amino acids: CATSRGSGVGQETQYF. As DNA, the CDR3 is TGTGCCACCAGCAGGGGGAGTGGAGTGGGCCAAGAGACCCAGTACTTC.

The table lists this clonotype with a few counts. This chain joins TRBV7-9 and TRBJ2-7; D not certain. Germline CDR1 is SEHNR and CDR2 is FQNEAQ (reference sequence). CDR3 size: 15 residues. V gave up 4 bases and J gave up 0 bases, with 13 bases separating them. The CDR3 is CASSSRRQSSYEQYF. The CDR3 nucleotides read TGTGCCAGCAGCTCCCGGCGGCAGTCCTCCTACGAGCAGTACTTC.

This clonotype was counted only a few times. The chain carries TRBV2 and TRBJ2-5; D perhaps matches TRBD2 (5 bases). CDR1 and CDR2 from the germline V gene are SNHLY and FYNNEI. Trimming shortened V by 7 bases and J by 5 bases, and 20 bases separated the two germline ends. The length of the CDR3 is 15 residues. The CDR3, as DNA: TGTGCCAGCATACGAGCGTCCCTTAGCGAGGAGACCCAGTACTTC. Translating it yields CASIRASLSEETQYF.

This clonotype was recorded a few times. The chain has TRBV25-1 and TRBJ2-1, with 12 bases fitting TRBD2. V was clipped by 3 bases and J by 4 bases; unmatched bases: 7. Germline values: CDR1 MGHDK, CDR2 SYGVNS. This CDR3 is 17 amino acids long. This chain's CDR3 is CASSEASGGAHYNEQFF. CDR3 coding DNA: TGTGCCAGCAGTGAGGCTAGCGGGGGGGCCCATTACAATGAGCAGTTCTTC.

V is TRBV14 and J is TRBJ1-2; 9 bases map to TRBD1. Germline V lookup: CDR1 SGHDN, CDR2 FVKESK. V shed 4 bases and J 8 bases; nucleotides not matched to a gene: 11. The CDR3 extends over 15 amino acids. The CDR3 protein is CASSPGDRVTEGYTF. The CDR3 bases are TGTGCCAGCAGCCCTGGGGACAGGGTTACGGAAGGCTACACCTTC.

In its sample, this clonotype was seen a few times. The rearrangement joins TRBV7-2 to TRBJ2-1, with D perhaps TRBD1 or TRBD2 (5 bases each). Germline loops: CDR1 SGHTA, CDR2 FQGNSA. The CDR3 is 17 amino acids. Trimming shortened V by 1 base and J by 5 bases, and 18 bases separated the two germline ends. The CDR3, as DNA: TGTGCCAGCAGCTTAGGTCAAGGGATCCGGGGCCACAATGAGCAGTTCTTC. As protein: CASSLGQGIRGHNEQFF.

This clonotype has more than one count but fewer than ten. V gene TRBV20-1 combines with J gene TRBJ2-2; 8 bases line up with TRBD2. Losses at the gene ends were 3 bases for V and 3 bases for J; bases not matched to a gene: 9. Germline V CDR1 and CDR2: DFQATT, SNEGSKA (reference sequence). This CDR3 contains 16 residues. In DNA, the CDR3 is TGCAGTGCTAGTGACCTTAGCGGGACTTACACCGGGGAGCTGTTTTTT. Its protein product is CSASDLSGTYTGELFF.

This chain's CDR3 is CASSWARGSHLSYEQYF. The CDR3 DNA reads as TGTGCCAGCAGCTGGGCCAGGGGCAGCCACCTCTCCTACGAGCAGTACTTC. The gene calls are TRBV7-2 and TRBJ2-7; D is possibly TRBD1 (6 bases). Germline CDR1 SGHTA, CDR2 FQGNSA. Trimming took off 4 bases at V and 0 bases at J, with 19 bases between the two ends. This CDR3 has 17 residues.

The chain carries TRBV20-1 and TRBJ2-7, with TRBD2 matching over 12 bases. This CDR3 is 16 amino acids long. The germline CDR1 and CDR2 sequences are DFQATT and SNEGSKA (reference sequence). J gave up 1 base and V 6 bases, and 10 bases lay outside the gene matches. The CDR3 region has the DNA TGCAGTGCCACACCGCAACTAGCGGGAGGTTCCTACGAGCAGTACTTC. Protein: CSATPQLAGGSYEQYF.

This chain connects TRBV12-3 or TRBV12-4 to TRBJ2-3, with 7 positions matching TRBD1. V lost 6 bases and J lost 4; bases outside the gene matches: 10. The CDR3 sequence is 15 residues long. CDR3 nucleotides: TGTGCCAGCAGCCCGACAGGGAACAAGGCAGATACGCAGTATTTT. This encodes CASSPTGNKADTQYF.

J is TRBJ2-7 and V is TRBV7-2; 8 positions match TRBD2. CDR1 and CDR2 (germline): SGHTA, FQGNSA. CDR3 length: 15 residues. The junction had 4 bases not matched to a gene; V was cut back by 1 base and J by 2 bases. This chain's CDR3 is CASSLVRAGAYEQYF. CDR3 bases: TGTGCCAGCAGCTTAGTTCGAGCGGGGGCCTACGAGCAGTACTTC.